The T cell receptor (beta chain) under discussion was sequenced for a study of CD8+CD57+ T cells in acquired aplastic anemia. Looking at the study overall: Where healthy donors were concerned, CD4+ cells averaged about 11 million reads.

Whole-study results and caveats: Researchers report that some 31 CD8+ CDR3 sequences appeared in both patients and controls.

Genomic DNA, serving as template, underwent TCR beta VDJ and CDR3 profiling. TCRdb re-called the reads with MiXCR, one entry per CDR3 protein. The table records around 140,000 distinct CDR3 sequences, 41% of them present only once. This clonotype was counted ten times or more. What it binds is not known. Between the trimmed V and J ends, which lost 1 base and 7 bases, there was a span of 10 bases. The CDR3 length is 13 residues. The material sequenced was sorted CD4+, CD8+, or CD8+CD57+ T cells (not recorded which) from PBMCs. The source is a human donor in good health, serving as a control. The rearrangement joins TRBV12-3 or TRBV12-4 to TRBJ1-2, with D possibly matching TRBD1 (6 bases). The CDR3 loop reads CASSLDRVVGYTF. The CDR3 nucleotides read TGTGCCAGCAGTTTAGACAGGGTGGTTGGCTACACCTTC.